This T cell receptor (beta chain) was recorded in a study of shared clonotypes between healthy human individuals. Study-level results: In having few donors, the study represented limited genetic and exposure-history diversity.

Sequencing was performed with immunoSEQ multiplex PCR; in TCRdb, only in-frame clones are kept and a portion is missing. Of 450,000 to 500,000 clones listed, about 82% are singletons. A word on this clone: Its antigen is still unknown.

The CDR3 sequence is 14 residues long. V lost 2 bases and J 4 bases, leaving 11 bases between the germline ends. Germline V gene data show CDR1 as SGHTA and CDR2 as FQGNSA. Input material: PBMCs. The receptor was isolated from a woman aged 40-49 years in good health. Some clones in this sample may be carry-over from other donors' samples. The chain links TRBV7-2 to TRBJ2-5, with D perhaps matching TRBD1 (6 bases). Written as DNA, the CDR3 is TGTGCCAGCAGCTTAACAGGGTCCGGAGAGACCCAGTACTTC. This translates into CASSLTGSGETQYF.